These 23 T cell receptor beta chains share one sample of origin, sequenced in a study of cytomegalovirus exposure and HLA in healthy donors. PCR primers comprised 60 Vbeta and 13 Jbeta primers. This table comes from immunoSEQ multiplex PCR, and its TCRdb copy is limited to in-frame clones, with some not included. Its table records approximately 96,000 clones. The sequencing input was PBMCs. Receptor source: a girl under 18 in good health and CMV-seropositive.

This sequence joins TRBV2 and TRBJ1-1; 10 nucleotides match TRBD1. The CDR3 is 14 residues long. V lost 6 bases, J lost 1 base, and 2 bases stayed unmatched. Germline assignment: CDR1 SNHLY and CDR2 FYNNEI. Written as DNA, the CDR3 is TGTGCCAGCAGCTGGGACAGGGGGAACACTGAAGCTTTCTTT. It is translated as CASSWDRGNTEAFF.

The V call is TRBV28, the J call TRBJ1-5, with a weak D call TRBD1 (6 bases). This CDR3 has 15 amino acids. V lost 4 bases and J 4 bases, leaving 14 bases between the germline ends. In germline, CDR1 is MDHEN, CDR2 SYDVKM. The CDR3 DNA sequence: TGTGCCAGCAGTTCCCCGGACAGAAGGAATCAGCCCCAGCATTTT. Protein product: CASSSPDRRNQPQHF. The full variable domain, completed using reference TRBV28 and TRBJ1-5, is DVKVTQSSRYLVKRTGEKVFLECVQDMDHENMFWYRQDPGLGLRLIYFSYDVKMKEKGDIPEGYSVSREKKERFSLILESASTNQTSMYLCASSSPDRRNQPQHFGDGTRLSIL.

The chain uses TRBV13 and TRBJ1-2, with D tentatively TRBD1 (6 bases). The CDR3 totals 15 residues. Trimming stripped 4 bases from V and 5 bases from J, with 17 bases between. In germline, CDR1 is PRHDT, CDR2 FYEKMQ (reference sequence). CDR3 in DNA: TGTGCCAGCAGCTCAACAGGGCAGATAGGATATGGCTACACCTTC. Its translation: CASSSTGQIGYGYTF.

The rearrangement uses TRBV29-1 and TRBJ2-7, with TRBD1 identical over 9 bases. Germline-derived CDR1 and CDR2 are SQVTM and ANQGSEA. CDR3 length equals 13 residues. The V gene end was trimmed by 5 bases and the J gene end by 6 bases; junction bases not matched to a gene: 8. DNA for the CDR3: TGCAGCGTTAATGGACAGGGGAGTGGCGAGCAGTACTTC. Its protein product is CSVNGQGSGEQYF.

CDR3 nucleotide sequence: TGTGCCAGTAGCAGGAGGGACAGATTCCAAAATAACTATGGCTACACCTTC. This translates into CASSRRDRFQNNYGYTF. The chain uses TRBV19 and TRBJ1-2, with 7 bases lining up with TRBD1. This CDR3 has 17 residues. The V gene end was trimmed by 6 bases and the J gene end by 1 base; junction bases not matched to a gene: 14. Germline V gene data show CDR1 as LNHDA and CDR2 as SQIVND (reference sequence).

The V gene is TRBV27, the J gene TRBJ2-5; the D is unclear. Germline V gene lookup returns CDR1 MNHEY and CDR2 SMNVEV (reference sequence). The CDR3 is 15 residues long. Trimming pared 4 bases from V and 4 bases from J, leaving 16 bases between. In DNA form, the CDR3 reads TGTGCCAGCAGTTCGGATCTGGCTAGAGTAGAGACCCAGTACTTC. Translation: CASSSDLARVETQYF.

The V gene is TRBV6-5, the J gene TRBJ2-7; 8 bases are shared with TRBD1. Looked up from germline, CDR1 is MNHEY and CDR2 is SVGAGI. Trimming took 2 bases from V and 5 from J; bases not matched to a gene: 5. The CDR3 has 14 residues. CDR3 protein: CASSYRTGNNEQYF. The CDR3 coding sequence is TGTGCCAGCAGTTACCGGACAGGGAACAACGAGCAGTACTTC.

The gene calls are TRBV6-6 and TRBJ1-5; 7 positions match TRBD1. Germline-derived CDR1 and CDR2 are MNHNY and SVGAGI (reference sequence). J lost 6 bases, V lost 6 bases, and 5 bases had no gene match. The CDR3 extends over 13 amino acids. The CDR3: CASSRDSVQPQHF. The CDR3 DNA reads as TGTGCCAGCAGCCGGGACAGCGTTCAGCCCCAGCATTTT.

The J gene is TRBJ2-1, the V gene TRBV9, with 8 bases aligning to TRBD2. The germline gives CDR1 SGDLS, CDR2 YYNGEE. Unmatched junction bases numbered 3, after V lost 0 bases and J lost 7 bases. The CDR3 runs 14 residues. The CDR3 coding sequence is TGTGCCAGCAGCGTAGCGGGGGGGACGAATGAGCAGTTCTTC. Protein product: CASSVAGGTNEQFF.

Note on this clone: A junction boundary mismatches the germline segment, possibly from a read error. CDR3 sequence reads: CASSIAGGGTDTQYF. CDR3 in DNA: TGTGCCAGCAGCATAGCGGGGGGGGGCACAGATACGCAGTATTTT. The J gene is TRBJ2-3, the V gene TRBV7-2, with TRBD2 matching 11 bases. This CDR3 is 15 amino acids long. In germline, CDR1 is SGHTA, CDR2 FQGNSA.

The chain joins TRBV27 to TRBJ2-3; 10 positions agree with TRBD2. Germline V CDR1 and CDR2: MNHEY, SMNVEV (reference sequence). The CDR3 length is 14 residues. V shed 10 bases, J shed 4 bases, and the junction held 8 bases outside the gene matches. The DNA of the CDR3 is TGTGCCACCAAAGCGGGGGGGCGGGCAGATACGCAGTATTTT. Translation: CATKAGGRADTQYF.

The chain combines TRBV7-2 with TRBJ2-3; D gene uncertain. Between the trimmed V and J ends, which lost 1 base and 2 bases, there was a span of 10 bases. Germline CDR1 is SGHTA and CDR2 is FQGNSA. The CDR3 loop spans 15 amino acids. This CDR3 reads CASSLGARDTDTQYF. Written as DNA, the CDR3 is TGTGCCAGCAGCTTAGGCGCTCGAGACACAGATACGCAGTATTTT.

The chain is built from TRBV13 and TRBJ2-2; 8 nucleotides match TRBD1. CDR1 and CDR2 from the germline V gene are PRHDT and FYEKMQ (reference sequence). This CDR3 is 15 amino acids long. Trimming removed 3 bases from V and 6 bases from J; junction bases left unmatched: 6. The chain's CDR3 is CASSLATGGSGELFF. CDR3 nucleotide sequence: TGTGCCAGCAGCTTGGCTACAGGGGGGTCCGGGGAGCTGTTTTTT.

The chain combines TRBV9 with TRBJ2-5; 8 nucleotides align to TRBD2. The CDR3 is 15 residues long. Germline V gives CDR1 SGDLS, CDR2 YYNGEE. V shed 5 bases, J shed 4 bases, and the junction held 10 bases outside the gene matches. Here the CDR3 DNA reads TGTGCCAGCAGTGACGGGGGGGCCTTTCGAGAGACCCAGTACTTC. Translation gives CASSDGGAFRETQYF.

CDR3 DNA sequence: TGTGCCTGGGAGATGGTAGGGAGAACTTTCTTT. It yields the protein CAWEMVGRTFF. The chain recombines TRBV30 with TRBJ1-1, with D hard to call. CDR3 size: 11 residues. Per germline, CDR1 GTSNPN and CDR2 SVGIG (reference sequence). Deletions cut 5 bases from V and 12 bases from J, with 16 bases between.

The V and J genes are TRBV19 and TRBJ2-7; D gene ambiguous. Per the germline V gene, CDR1 is LNHDA and CDR2 is SQIVND (reference sequence). Deletions cut 1 base from V and 3 bases from J, with 7 bases between. This CDR3 region has 13 residues. CDR3 region: CASSIASGYEQYF. In DNA form, the CDR3 reads TGTGCCAGTAGTATAGCCAGTGGCTACGAGCAGTACTTC. Using reference TRBV19 and TRBJ2-7 for the parts outside the CDR3, the full variable domain is DGGITQSPKYLFRKEGQNVTLSCEQNLNHDAMYWYRQDPGQGLRLIYYSQIVNDFQKGDIAEGYSVSREKKESFPLTVTSAQKNPTAFYLCASSIASGYEQYFGPGTRLTVT.

The rearrangement links TRBV6-5 to TRBJ2-7; maybe TRBD1 (5 bases). The CDR3 sequence is 14 residues long. Trimming removed 3 bases from V and 2 bases from J, with 11 bases in between. Per germline, CDR1 MNHEY and CDR2 SVGAGI. For the CDR3, the DNA is TGTGCCAGCAGTTATGACCAGGGTACCTACGAGCAGTACTTC. This gives the protein CASSYDQGTYEQYF.

This chain connects TRBV30 to TRBJ2-6, with D unresolved. CDR3 size: 13 residues. The germline V gene has CDR1 GTSNPN and CDR2 SVGIG (reference sequence). V gave up 2 bases and J gave up 1 base, with 3 bases separating them. CDR3 protein: CAWSRSGANVLTF. The CDR3 nucleotides read TGTGCCTGGAGTCGGTCTGGGGCCAACGTCCTGACTTTC. Together with reference TRBV30 and TRBJ2-6, the CDR3 gives the full variable domain: SQTIHQWPATLVQPVGSPLSLECTVEGTSNPNLYWYRQAAGRGLQLLFYSVGIGQISSEVPQNLSASRPQDRQFILSSKKLLLSDSGFYLCAWSRSGANVLTFGAGSRLTVL.

The chain carries TRBV7-9 and TRBJ2-7, with TRBD1 identical over 8 bases. The CDR3 length is 13 residues. The germline V gene encodes CDR1 SEHNR and CDR2 FQNEAQ (reference sequence). V trimming: 4 bases; J trimming: 6 bases; junction bases outside the gene matches: 5. The CDR3 loop reads CASSSYRGFEQYV. The CDR3 coding sequence is TGTGCCAGCAGCTCTTACAGGGGGTTCGAGCAGTACGTC.

The chain combines TRBV12-2 with TRBJ2-3; TRBD2 is the table's D call, not checked against the DNA. TRBV12-2 is annotated as a pseudogene. CDR3 length: 17 residues. The CDR3 nucleotides are TGTGCAAGTCGCACCCCTCCCGGGACTGGAAGCACAGATACGCAGTATTTT. Translated: CASRTPPGTGSTDTQYF.

This chain joins TRBV27 and TRBJ1-1, with TRBD1 as a possible D gene (5 bases). CDR1 is MNHEY, CDR2 SMNVEV, per germline (reference sequence). V was pared by 6 bases and J by 2 bases, with 13 bases between. This CDR3 has 14 residues. DNA for the CDR3: TGTGCCAGCAGACTTGCAGACAGTAACACTGAAGCTTTCTTT. It codes for CASRLADSNTEAFF.

The J gene is TRBJ2-5, the V gene TRBV2; possible D gene TRBD1, 6 bases. The CDR3 length is 15 residues. V was trimmed by 5 bases and J by 4 bases, leaving 17 bases between them. The germline CDR1 and CDR2 sequences are SNHLY and FYNNEI. Here the CDR3 reads CASSRGMGRGETQYF. CDR3 in DNA: TGTGCCAGCAGTAGGGGGATGGGACGCGGAGAGACCCAGTACTTC. Variable domain in full (rest from reference TRBV2 and TRBJ2-5): EPEVTQTPSHQVTQMGQEVILRCVPISNHLYFYWYRQILGQKVEFLVSFYNNEISEKSEIFDDQFSVERPDGSNFTLKIRSTKLEDSAMYFCASSRGMGRGETQYFGPGTRLLVL.

V and J are TRBV18 and TRBJ1-1, with TRBD1 matching over 7 bases. There are 16 residues in the CDR3. V lost 5 bases, J lost 4 bases, and 13 bases stayed unmatched. Germline lookup yields CDR1 KGHSH and CDR2 LQKENI. This CDR3 is CASSSRTGESSTEAFF. CDR3 DNA sequence: TGTGCCAGCTCATCTCGGACAGGTGAGAGCAGCACTGAAGCTTTCTTT.